These T cell receptor beta chains were read from a single sample in a study of T-cell memory formation after mild COVID-19. TCRdb reprocessed the 5' RACE reads via MiXCR and lists one record per CDR3 protein. The profile shows 150,000 to 200,000 distinct CDR3 sequences, 20% to 25% of them singletons. The sample was PBMCs or a T cell subset sorted from them (not recorded which). These receptors were obtained from an adult woman who had mild COVID-19 (a few samples of this study predate the infection). Cell type and time point are not known. The CDR3 runs from the conserved cysteine through the conserved F or W. The D gene is left open where the match is weak. Clone size appears in some rows only: once, few, many, or a class for an expanded clone.

TRBJ2-1 | NA | TRBD2 | TRBV7-9 | CASSRGLVAYNEQFF | TGTGCCAGCAGCCGTGGACTAGTAGCGTACAATGAGCAGTTCTTC
TRBJ2-7 | NA | TRBD2 | TRBV20-1 | CSARTGTSGYEQYF | TGCAGTGCTAGGACTGGGACTAGCGGATACGAGCAGTACTTC
TRBJ2-3 | many | NA | TRBV15 | CATSRGGGTDTQYF | TGTGCCACCAGCAGAGGAGGAGGCACAGATACGCAGTATTTT
TRBJ2-1 | many | NA | TRBV24-1 | CATSDYWREQFF | TGTGCCACCAGTGATTACTGGCGGGAGCAGTTCTTC
TRBJ2-3 | NA | TRBD2 | TRBV7-9 | CASSTLLAGVPDTQYF | TGTGCCAGCAGCACCTTACTAGCGGGAGTGCCAGATACGCAGTATTTT
TRBJ2-7 | NA | NA | TRBV5-6 | CASSLSAGRAYEQYF | TGTGCCAGCAGCTTGAGTGCAGGGCGGGCCTACGAGCAGTACTTC
TRBJ1-1 | few | TRBD1 | TRBV5-1 | CASSPTPGQGNTEAFF | TGCGCCAGCAGCCCCACCCCGGGACAGGGAAACACTGAAGCTTTCTTT
TRBJ2-1 | NA | NA | TRBV15 | CATSRDRQGLKQFF | TGTGCCACCAGCAGAGATCGACAGGGACTAAAGCAGTTCTTC
TRBJ2-7 | few | NA | TRBV5-1 | CASSLGWGTYEQYF | TGCGCCAGCAGCCTGGGTTGGGGAACCTACGAGCAGTACTTC
TRBJ2-5 | NA | TRBD2 | TRBV3-1 | CASSPTSGRSETQYF | TGTGCCAGCAGCCCGACTAGCGGGAGGTCCGAGACCCAGTACTTC
TRBJ2-3 | NA | NA | TRBV24-1 | CATSETGGTDTQYF | TGTGCCACCAGTGAGACGGGGGGCACAGATACGCAGTATTTT
TRBJ1-4 | NA | NA | TRBV6-6 | CASSYSIGTNEKLFF | TGTGCCAGCAGTTACTCGATCGGTACTAATGAAAAACTGTTTTTT
TRBJ2-7 | NA | TRBD2 | TRBV20-1 | CSALLAEAYEQYF | TGCAGTGCTTTACTAGCGGAGGCCTACGAGCAGTACTTC
TRBJ2-3 | few | TRBD2 | TRBV3-1 | CASSQGTSGMYADTQYF | TGTGCCAGCAGCCAAGGGACTAGCGGGATGTACGCAGATACGCAGTATTTT
TRBJ2-1 | NA | NA | TRBV6-4 | CASSEDRDVNEQFF | TGTGCCAGCAGTGAAGACCGGGATGTGAATGAGCAGTTCTTC
TRBJ1-1 | NA | NA | TRBV20-1 | CSARGRIGYPTEAFF | TGCAGTGCTAGAGGAAGGATAGGGTATCCCACTGAAGCTTTCTTT
TRBJ1-1 | NA | NA | TRBV5-4 | CASSFPDMNTEAFF | TGTGCCAGCAGCTTTCCGGATATGAACACTGAAGCTTTCTTT
TRBJ2-3 | NA | TRBD2 | TRBV2 | CASSVSRVAGSTDTQYF | TGTGCCAGCAGTGTCTCAAGGGTAGCGGGAAGCACAGATACGCAGTATTTT
TRBJ2-5 | NA | NA | TRBV15 | CATRRGAEETQYF | TGTGCCACCAGGAGAGGGGCGGAGGAGACCCAGTACTTC
TRBJ2-7 | NA | NA | TRBV5-1 | CASSLGAGVDEQYF | TGCGCCAGCAGCTTGGGAGCGGGTGTCGACGAGCAGTACTTC
TRBJ1-5 | NA | NA | TRBV28 | CASSLYGERQPQHF | TGTGCCAGCAGTTTATACGGCGAAAGACAGCCCCAGCATTTT
TRBJ1-6 | few | NA | TRBV5-6 | CASSLGHGSPLHF | TGTGCCAGCAGCTTGGGGCACGGCTCACCCCTCCACTTT
TRBJ2-1 | NA | TRBD2 | TRBV4-1 | CASSQAVSGRNEQFF | TGCGCCAGCAGCCAAGCGGTTAGCGGGAGAAATGAGCAGTTCTTC
TRBJ1-4 | few | NA | TRBV5-6 | CASSLGQNEKLFF | TGTGCCAGCAGCCTTGGACAGAATGAAAAACTGTTTTTT
TRBJ2-1 | few | NA | TRBV9 | CASSVDGHNEQFF | TGTGCCAGCAGCGTAGACGGACACAATGAGCAGTTCTTC
TRBJ1-1 | NA | NA | TRBV12-3/TRBV12-4 | CASRDAGFEAFF | TGTGCCAGCAGGGACGCGGGCTTCGAAGCTTTCTTT
TRBJ1-5 | once | NA | TRBV11-2 | CASSPEGIYQPQHF | TGTGCCAGCAGCCCCGAGGGGATTTATCAGCCCCAGCATTTT
TRBJ2-1 | NA | NA | TRBV20-1 | CSAMGGAVYNEQFF | TGCAGTGCTATGGGGGGGGCTGTCTACAATGAGCAGTTCTTC
TRBJ2-3 | many | TRBD2 | TRBV5-1 | CASSLDGGGNTDTQYF | TGCGCCAGCAGCTTGGATGGCGGGGGAAACACAGATACGCAGTATTTT
TRBJ2-7 | NA | TRBD1 | TRBV7-8 | CASSLGVTGLDEQYF | TGTGCCAGCAGCTTAGGGGTGACAGGGCTCGACGAGCAGTACTTC
TRBJ2-7 | NA | NA | TRBV27 | CASPQPRGEQYF | TGTGCCAGCCCCCAACCTCGAGGGGAGCAGTACTTC
TRBJ1-2 | NA | NA | TRBV10-3 | CAIGGNYGYTF | TGTGCCATCGGGGGGAACTATGGCTACACCTTC
TRBJ2-7 | NA | NA | TRBV12-3/TRBV12-4 | CASSPNYSYEQYF | TGTGCCAGCAGTCCGAACTACTCCTACGAGCAGTACTTC
TRBJ2-1 | few | TRBD2 | TRBV9 | CASHPGSAGAREGEQFF | TGTGCCTCCCACCCTGGTTCAGCGGGGGCCCGCGAGGGTGAGCAGTTCTTC
TRBJ2-7 | few | NA | TRBV29-1 | CSFSDGFSYEQYF | TGCAGCTTTAGCGACGGCTTCTCCTACGAGCAGTACTTC
TRBJ2-1 | few | TRBD2 | TRBV19 | CASSIDPGLANEQFF | TGTGCCAGTAGTATAGACCCGGGACTAGCAAATGAGCAGTTCTTC
TRBJ1-5 | NA | NA | TRBV15 | CATSRDRAQEPQHF | TGTGCCACCAGCAGAGATCGGGCCCAGGAGCCCCAGCATTTT
TRBJ1-2 | NA | NA | TRBV20-1 | CSASSGFRGYTF | TGCAGTGCTAGTTCGGGGTTTCGGGGCTACACCTTC
TRBJ2-7 | NA | NA | TRBV29-1 | CSVELAGFYEQYF | TGCAGCGTTGAGTTGGCAGGGTTCTACGAGCAGTACTTC
TRBJ2-5 | NA | NA | TRBV29-1 | CSARDEGTQYF | TGCAGCGCGCGGGATGAAGGGACCCAGTACTTC
TRBJ2-1 | NA | NA | TRBV11-2 | CASSRGTLGDNEQFF | TGTGCCAGCAGCCGCGGGACCCTCGGCGACAATGAGCAGTTCTTC
TRBJ1-5 | NA | NA | TRBV20-1 | CSAKHLYSNQPQHF | TGCAGTGCTAAACACCTGTATAGCAATCAGCCCCAGCATTTT
TRBJ2-7 | NA | NA | TRBV6-5 | CASSQLGSYEQYF | TGTGCCAGCAGCCAACTGGGGTCTTACGAGCAGTACTTC
TRBJ1-1 | few | NA | TRBV7-9 | CASSFWKGDTEAFF | TGTGCCAGCAGCTTCTGGAAGGGGGACACTGAAGCTTTCTTT
TRBJ2-7 | few | TRBD2 | TRBV7-6 | CASSSGLAPSYEQYF | TGTGCCAGCAGCTCCGGACTAGCGCCCTCCTACGAGCAGTACTTC
TRBJ2-5 | NA | NA | TRBV30 | CAWSVLLGGETQYF | TGTGCCTGGAGTGTACTTCTCGGGGGAGAGACCCAGTACTTC
TRBJ1-1 | NA | TRBD1 | TRBV5-1 | CASSATGAGDTEAFF | TGCGCCAGCAGCGCAACAGGGGCCGGGGACACTGAAGCTTTCTTT
TRBJ1-2 | once | TRBD1 | TRBV11-2 | CASSSRTGGLYGYTF | TGTGCCAGCAGCTCGCGGACAGGGGGACTCTATGGCTACACCTTC
TRBJ1-5 | NA | TRBD1 | TRBV30 | CAWNRGTGMTQPQHF | TGTGCCTGGAATAGGGGGACAGGGATGACTCAGCCCCAGCATTTT
TRBJ1-5 | NA | NA | TRBV12-3/TRBV12-4 | CASSSAAYQPQHF | TGTGCCAGCAGTTCCGCGGCCTATCAGCCCCAGCATTTT
TRBJ1-1 | NA | NA | TRBV4-1 | CASSQLTRGNTEAFF | TGCGCCAGCAGCCAACTTACCAGGGGGAACACTGAAGCTTTCTTT
TRBJ2-2 | NA | TRBD1 | TRBV28 | CASNKTGSNTGELFF | TGTGCCAGCAATAAGACAGGGTCGAACACCGGGGAGCTGTTTTTT
TRBJ2-1 | few | TRBD1 | TRBV5-1 | CASSYDRVGVPEEQFF | TGCGCCAGCAGCTACGACAGGGTTGGGGTCCCGGAAGAGCAGTTCTTC
TRBJ1-1 | NA | NA | TRBV5-1 | CASRVSDTYMNTEAFF | TGCGCCAGCAGGGTCTCGGACACCTATATGAACACTGAAGCTTTCTTT
TRBJ2-7 | NA | TRBD1 | TRBV20-1 | CSARDAGTGRYEQYF | TGCAGTGCTAGAGATGCCGGGACAGGGAGGTACGAGCAGTACTTC
TRBJ1-1 | NA | NA | TRBV5-1 | CASSYGQGMNTEAFF | TGCGCCAGCAGCTACGGGCAGGGGATGAACACTGAAGCTTTCTTT
TRBJ2-7 | NA | NA | TRBV4-1 | CASSQGDFYEQYF | TGCGCCAGCAGCCAAGGGGATTTCTACGAGCAGTACTTC
TRBJ2-1 | few | TRBD1 | TRBV7-8 | CASSPQGDNEQFF | TGTGCCAGCAGCCCACAGGGGGACAATGAGCAGTTCTTC
TRBJ2-3 | NA | TRBD2 | TRBV12-5 | CALTRGITDTQYF | TGTGCACTTACGCGGGGGATCACAGATACGCAGTATTTT
TRBJ2-3 | NA | TRBD1 | TRBV12-3/TRBV12-4 | CASSFAQGARTDTQYF | TGTGCCAGCAGTTTTGCCCAGGGGGCGCGAACAGATACGCAGTATTTT